The clone carrying this TCR beta chain was seen many times. Its antigen is still unknown. The read ends 3 residues shy of where the CDR3 ends; the end is completed using the germline J gene. Using immunoSEQ multiplex PCR, the repertoire was profiled, and TCRdb retains in-frame clones only, with some absent. This sample carries approximately 81,000 clones and no singletons, and around 0.87% goes to the top ten. This sample was included in a study of T cell clonality in common variable immunodeficiency. Blood samples were heparinized, about 5 to 9 ml per donor. V gave up 3 bases and J gave up 0 bases, with 11 bases separating them. Germline CDR1 is KGHSH and CDR2 is LQKENI. The CDR3 length is 15 residues. Study conclusions and caveats: CVID subjects had higher TCRbeta clonality than healthy controls, most marked in about a third. What drives increased CVID clonality needs T cell subpopulation sequencing. Shared TCRbeta clones were fewer between CVID subjects than controls.

Sample: peripheral blood mononuclear cells. The TCR was taken from a person aged 18-70 years in good health. This chain joins TRBV18 and TRBJ1-1, with D perhaps matching TRBD1 (6 bases). The DNA read from the CDR3 is TGTGCCAGCTCACCCATGTCAGGGGTGAACACTGAA. Residues: CASSPMSGVNTE. The full CDR3 is CASSPMSGVNTEAFF.